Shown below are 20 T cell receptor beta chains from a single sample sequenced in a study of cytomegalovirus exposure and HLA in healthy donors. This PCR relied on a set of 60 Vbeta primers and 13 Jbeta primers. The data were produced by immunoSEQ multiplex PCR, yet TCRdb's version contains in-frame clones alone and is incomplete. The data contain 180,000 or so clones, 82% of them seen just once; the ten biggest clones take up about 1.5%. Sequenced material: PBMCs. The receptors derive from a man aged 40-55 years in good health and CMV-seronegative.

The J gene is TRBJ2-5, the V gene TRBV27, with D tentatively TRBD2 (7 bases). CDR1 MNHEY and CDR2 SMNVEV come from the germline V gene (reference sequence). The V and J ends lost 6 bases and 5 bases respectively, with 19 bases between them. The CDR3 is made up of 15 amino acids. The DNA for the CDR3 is TGTGCCAGCAGCATAACATCGGGGGGCAGGGAGACCCAGTACTTC. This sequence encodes CASSITSGGRETQYF.

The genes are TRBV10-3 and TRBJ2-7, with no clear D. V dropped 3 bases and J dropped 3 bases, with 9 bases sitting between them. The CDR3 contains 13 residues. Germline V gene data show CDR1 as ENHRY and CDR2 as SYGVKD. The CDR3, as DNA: TGTGCCATCAGTGAAACGTCAGACTACGAGCAGTACTTC. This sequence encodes CAISETSDYEQYF.

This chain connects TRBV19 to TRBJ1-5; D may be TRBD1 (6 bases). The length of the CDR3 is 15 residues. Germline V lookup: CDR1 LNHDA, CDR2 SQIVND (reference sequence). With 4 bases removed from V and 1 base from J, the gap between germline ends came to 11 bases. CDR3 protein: CASSRGGHSNQPQHF. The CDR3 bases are TGTGCCAGTAGTAGGGGGGGACACAGCAATCAGCCCCAGCATTTT.

The DNA of the CDR3 is TGTGCCAGCAGCTTCCAGTGGAACACTGAAGCTTTCTTT. This sequence encodes CASSFQWNTEAFF. The chain links TRBV7-2 to TRBJ1-1; D not certain. The CDR3 sequence is 13 residues long. CDR1 SGHTA and CDR2 FQGNSA come from the germline V gene. Trimming shortened V by 3 bases and J by 1 base, and 6 bases separated the two germline ends.

CDR3 region: CASSGTDHNYGYTF. The CDR3 region has the DNA TGTGCCAGCAGCGGGACAGATCATAACTATGGCTACACCTTC. The rearrangement joins TRBV9 to TRBJ1-2, with D possibly TRBD1 on 6 matching bases. The CDR3 has 14 residues. Trimming took 3 bases from V and 1 from J, leaving 10 bases between them. The germline CDR1 and CDR2 sequences are SGDLS and YYNGEE.

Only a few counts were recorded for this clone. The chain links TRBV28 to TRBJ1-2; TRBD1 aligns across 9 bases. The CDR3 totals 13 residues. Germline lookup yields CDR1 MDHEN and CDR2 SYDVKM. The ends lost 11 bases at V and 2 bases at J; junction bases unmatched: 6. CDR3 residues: CARRDRDNYGYTF. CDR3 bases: TGTGCCCGACGGGACAGGGACAACTATGGCTACACCTTC.

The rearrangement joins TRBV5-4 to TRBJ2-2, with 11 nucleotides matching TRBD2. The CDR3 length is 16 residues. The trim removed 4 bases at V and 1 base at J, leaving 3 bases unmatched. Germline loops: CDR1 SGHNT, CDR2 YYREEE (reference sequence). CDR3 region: CASSRGLAGNTGELFF. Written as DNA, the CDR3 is TGTGCCAGCAGCCGAGGACTAGCGGGGAACACCGGGGAGCTGTTTTTT.

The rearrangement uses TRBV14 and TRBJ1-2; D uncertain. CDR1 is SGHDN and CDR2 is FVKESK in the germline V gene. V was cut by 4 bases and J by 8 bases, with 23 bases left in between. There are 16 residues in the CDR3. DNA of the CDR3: TGTGCCAGCAGCCCCCTGGGAGGGTCAGAGGGCGACGGCTACACCTTC. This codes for CASSPLGGSEGDGYTF.

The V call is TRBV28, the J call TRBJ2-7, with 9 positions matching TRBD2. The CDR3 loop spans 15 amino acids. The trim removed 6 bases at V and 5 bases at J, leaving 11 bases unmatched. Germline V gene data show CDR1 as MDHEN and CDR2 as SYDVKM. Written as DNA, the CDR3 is TGTGCCAGCAGCCTCGTAATAGCGGGAGCCCACGAGCAGTACTTC. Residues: CASSLVIAGAHEQYF.

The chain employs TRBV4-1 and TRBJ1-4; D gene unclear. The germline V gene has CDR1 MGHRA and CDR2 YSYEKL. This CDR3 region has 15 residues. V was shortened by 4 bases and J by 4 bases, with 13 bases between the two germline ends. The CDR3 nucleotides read TGCGCCAGCAGCCGCACCGGGATCAATAATGAAAAACTGTTTTTT. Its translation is CASSRTGINNEKLFF.

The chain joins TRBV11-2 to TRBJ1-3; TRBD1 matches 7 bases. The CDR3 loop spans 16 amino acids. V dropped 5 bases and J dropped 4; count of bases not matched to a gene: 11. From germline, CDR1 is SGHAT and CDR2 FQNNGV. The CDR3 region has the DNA TGTGCCAGCAGCCTGACAGGGACTCCCTCGGGAAACACCATATATTTT. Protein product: CASSLTGTPSGNTIYF.

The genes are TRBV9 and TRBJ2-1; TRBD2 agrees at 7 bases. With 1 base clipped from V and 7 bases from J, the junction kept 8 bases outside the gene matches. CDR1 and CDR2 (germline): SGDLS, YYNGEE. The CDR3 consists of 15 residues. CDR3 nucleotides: TGTGCCAGCAGCGTATTGGCGGGAGATTGGAATGAGCAGTTCTTC. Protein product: CASSVLAGDWNEQFF. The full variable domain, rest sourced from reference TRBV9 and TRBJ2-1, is DSGVTQTPKHLITATGQRVTLRCSPRSGDLSVYWYQQSLDQGLQFLIQYYNGEERAKGNILERFSAQQFPDLHSELNLSSLELGDSALYFCASSVLAGDWNEQFFGPGTRLTVL.

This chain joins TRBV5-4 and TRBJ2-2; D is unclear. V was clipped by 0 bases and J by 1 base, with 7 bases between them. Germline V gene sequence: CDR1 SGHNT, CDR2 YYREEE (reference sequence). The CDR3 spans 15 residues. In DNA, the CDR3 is TGTGCCAGCAGCTTGGTTGGTAGGAACACCGGGGAGCTGTTTTTT. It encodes CASSLVGRNTGELFF.

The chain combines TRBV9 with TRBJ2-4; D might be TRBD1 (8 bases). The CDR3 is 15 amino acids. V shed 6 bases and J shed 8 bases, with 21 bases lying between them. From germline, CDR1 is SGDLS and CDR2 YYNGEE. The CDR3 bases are TGTGCCAGCAACAGGGGGGGGGCGATCAGGGACATTCAGTACTTC. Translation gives CASNRGGAIRDIQYF. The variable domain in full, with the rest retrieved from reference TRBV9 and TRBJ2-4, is DSGVTQTPKHLITATGQRVTLRCSPRSGDLSVYWYQQSLDQGLQFLIQYYNGEERAKGNILERFSAQQFPDLHSELNLSSLELGDSALYFCASNRGGAIRDIQYFGAGTRLSVL.

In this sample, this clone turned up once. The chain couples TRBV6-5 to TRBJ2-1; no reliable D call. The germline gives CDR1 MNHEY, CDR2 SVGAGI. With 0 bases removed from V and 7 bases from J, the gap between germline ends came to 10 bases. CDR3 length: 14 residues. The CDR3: CASSYSPSLNEQFF. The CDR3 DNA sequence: TGTGCCAGCAGTTACTCCCCGAGCCTGAATGAGCAGTTCTTC.

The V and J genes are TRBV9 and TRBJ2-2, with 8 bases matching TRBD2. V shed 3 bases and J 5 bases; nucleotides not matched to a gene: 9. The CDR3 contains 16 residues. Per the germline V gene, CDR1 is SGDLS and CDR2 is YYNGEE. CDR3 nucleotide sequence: TGTGCCAGCAGCGAATCGGGAGGGATACTTACCGGGGAGCTGTTTTTT. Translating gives CASSESGGILTGELFF.

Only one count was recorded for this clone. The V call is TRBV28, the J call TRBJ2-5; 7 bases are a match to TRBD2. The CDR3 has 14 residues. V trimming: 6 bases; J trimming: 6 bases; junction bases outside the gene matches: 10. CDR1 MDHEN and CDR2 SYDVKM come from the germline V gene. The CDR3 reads CASSAFSGSQTQYF. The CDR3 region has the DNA TGTGCCAGCAGCGCTTTTAGCGGGTCGCAGACCCAGTACTTC.

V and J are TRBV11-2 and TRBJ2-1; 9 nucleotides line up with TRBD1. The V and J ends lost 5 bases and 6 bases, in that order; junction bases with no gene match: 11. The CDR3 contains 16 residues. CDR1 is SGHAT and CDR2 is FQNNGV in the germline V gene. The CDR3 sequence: CASSPGQGAGSNEQFF. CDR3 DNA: TGTGCCAGCAGCCCGGGACAGGGAGCGGGAAGCAATGAGCAGTTCTTC.

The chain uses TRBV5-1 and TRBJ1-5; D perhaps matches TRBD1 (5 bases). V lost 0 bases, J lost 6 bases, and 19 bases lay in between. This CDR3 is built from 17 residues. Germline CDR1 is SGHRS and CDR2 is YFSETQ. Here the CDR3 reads CASSLEGSGQGGQPQHF. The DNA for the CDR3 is TGCGCCAGCAGCTTGGAGGGTAGCGGCCAGGGCGGTCAGCCCCAGCATTTT.

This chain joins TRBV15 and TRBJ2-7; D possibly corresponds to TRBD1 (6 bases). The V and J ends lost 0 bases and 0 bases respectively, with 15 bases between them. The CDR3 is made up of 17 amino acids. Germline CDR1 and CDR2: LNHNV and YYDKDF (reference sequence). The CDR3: CATSRDRDTFSSYEQYF. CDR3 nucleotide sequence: TGTGCCACCAGCAGAGATAGGGACACCTTTTCCTCCTACGAGCAGTACTTC.